The next 31 T cell receptor beta chains were all read from a single sample in a study of blood T cell repertoires in COVID-19. Data came from immunoSEQ multiplex PCR; TCRdb stores just in-frame clones and leaves some out. In the table there are about 480,000 clones, roughly nine tenths of which are singletons. Sequencing used PBMCs or T cells enriched from blood (not recorded which). The source of these receptors is a young woman with acute COVID-19.

This clone showed up just once. The chain employs TRBV5-1 and TRBJ1-2; no reliable D call. There are 15 residues in the CDR3. Germline V gives CDR1 SGHRS, CDR2 YFSETQ. V was shortened by 0 bases and J by 6 bases, with 15 bases between the two germline ends. CDR3 DNA sequence: TGCGCCAGCAGCTTGGAACACCCTTCGAGCGATGGCTACACCTTC. It encodes CASSLEHPSSDGYTF.

This clone appeared a single time. Its ends do not fully match the called genes, so a read error is possible. The gene calls are TRBV7-7 and TRBJ1-4, with D possibly being TRBD1 (6 bases). The CDR3 sequence is 16 residues long. The germline CDR1 and CDR2 sequences are SSHAT and FNYEAQ (reference sequence). CDR3 loop: CASSLGGGTLIEKLFF. CDR3 DNA sequence: TGTGCTAGCAGCTTAGGGGGGGGGACATTGATAGAAAAACTGTTTTTT.

This chain joins TRBV28 and TRBJ2-4, with D possibly matching TRBD1 (5 bases). Trimming pared 5 bases from V and 0 bases from J, leaving 14 bases between. Germline CDR1 reads MDHEN; CDR2 reads SYDVKM. The CDR3 runs 16 residues. CDR3 DNA: TGTGCCAGCAGTGCGCGCGACAGTCTAGCCAAAAACATTCAGTACTTC. This gives the protein CASSARDSLAKNIQYF.

The chain has TRBV28 and TRBJ2-2; 12 nucleotides match TRBD1. Trimming removed 6 bases from V and 4 bases from J; junction bases left unmatched: 6. CDR3 length equals 16 residues. The germline V gene has CDR1 MDHEN and CDR2 SYDVKM. CDR3 sequence (DNA): TGTGCCAGCAGGCCGGGACAGGGGGCTTTCACCGGGGAGCTGTTTTTT. This codes for CASRPGQGAFTGELFF. The variable domain in full, with the rest retrieved from reference TRBV28 and TRBJ2-2, is DVKVTQSSRYLVKRTGEKVFLECVQDMDHENMFWYRQDPGLGLRLIYFSYDVKMKEKGDIPEGYSVSREKKERFSLILESASTNQTSMYLCASRPGQGAFTGELFFGEGSRLTVL.

CDR3 nucleotides: TGTGCCAGCAGTGGGGACTCTAGCACAGATACGCAGTATTTT. Its translation: CASSGDSSTDTQYF. The gene calls are TRBV28 and TRBJ2-3, with a weak D call TRBD2 (6 bases). CDR1 and CDR2 (germline): MDHEN, SYDVKM. V gave up 5 bases and J gave up 0 bases, with 9 bases separating them. The CDR3 has 14 residues.

V and J are TRBV7-2 and TRBJ2-7; D unclear. The CDR3 length is 13 residues. V lost 0 bases, J lost 4 bases, and 7 bases lay in between. Germline assignment: CDR1 SGHTA and CDR2 FQGNSA. CDR3 region: CASSLAAGYEQYF. CDR3 in DNA: TGTGCCAGCAGCTTAGCGGCAGGATACGAGCAGTACTTC.

The rearrangement links TRBV29-1 to TRBJ1-2, with 9 positions matching TRBD1. Germline lookup yields CDR1 SQVTM and CDR2 ANQGSEA. The V gene end was trimmed by 3 bases and the J gene end by 2 bases; junction bases not matched to a gene: 1. This CDR3 comprises 13 residues. The CDR3 bases are TGCAGCGTTGAGGGACAGGGAAACTATGGCTACACCTTC. Translation gives CSVEGQGNYGYTF.

The CDR3 region is CASTLGGDYGYTF. The CDR3 nucleotides are TGTGCCAGCACCCTAGGGGGGGACTATGGCTACACCTTC. This chain connects TRBV9 to TRBJ1-2; D possibly corresponds to TRBD1 (6 bases). Deletions cut 6 bases from V and 3 bases from J, with 12 bases between. Looked up from germline, CDR1 is SGDLS and CDR2 is YYNGEE. This CDR3 region has 13 residues.

V gene TRBV11-3 combines with J gene TRBJ2-5; 7 nucleotides agree with TRBD1. The germline V gene has CDR1 SGHNT and CDR2 YENEEA. The J segment lost 2 bases and the V segment lost 2 bases, leaving 5 bases of the junction unmatched. The CDR3 spans 15 residues. CDR3 DNA sequence: TGTGCCAGCAGCTTACGGCCGACAGGGCAAGAGACCCAGTACTTC. Its protein product is CASSLRPTGQETQYF.

The rearrangement joins TRBV30 to TRBJ1-6, with D possibly being TRBD1 (6 bases). The germline gives CDR1 GTSNPN, CDR2 SVGIG (reference sequence). The CDR3 has 16 amino acids. The V gene lost 1 base and the J gene lost 2 bases, with 12 bases spanning the gap. The CDR3 sequence is CAWSGIGGPYNSPLHF. The CDR3 bases are TGTGCCTGGAGTGGTATAGGGGGACCCTATAATTCACCCCTCCACTTT.

This rearrangement joins TRBV3-1 (or the pseudogene TRBV3-2) to TRBJ1-4, with unresolved D. The length of the CDR3 is 16 residues. Trimming took off 0 bases at V and 4 bases at J, with 12 bases between the two ends. In germline, CDR1 is LGHDT, CDR2 YNNKEL (reference sequence). This CDR3 reads CASSQDQDFLNEKLFF. CDR3 coding DNA: TGTGCCAGCAGCCAAGATCAGGACTTCCTTAATGAAAAACTGTTTTTT.

This sequence joins TRBV21-1 and TRBJ1-5; the table's D call TRBD1 went unverified against the DNA. TRBV21-1 is a pseudogene locus. This CDR3 is built from 15 residues. The CDR3 DNA is TGTGCCAGCAGCAAATCCCCCCAGGGAAGTCAGCCCCAGCATTTT. Translation gives CASSKSPQGSQPQHF.

This clone was recorded a few times. The rearrangement joins TRBV5-1 to TRBJ1-5; D unresolved. V lost 4 bases, J lost 5 bases, and 10 bases lay in between. Germline-derived CDR1 and CDR2 are SGHRS and YFSETQ. The CDR3 has 13 amino acids. The CDR3 coding sequence is TGCGCCAGCAGCATTGGACTCCATCAGCCCCAGCATTTT. Translated: CASSIGLHQPQHF.

The chain employs TRBV27 and TRBJ2-2, with D tentatively TRBD1 (6 bases). Deletions cut 1 base from V and 7 bases from J, with 10 bases between. Germline assignment: CDR1 MNHEY and CDR2 SMNVEV (reference sequence). This CDR3 is built from 14 residues. CDR3 DNA: TGTGCCAGCAGTTTATATCTAGGGGGCGGGGAGCTGTTTTTT. Its translation: CASSLYLGGGELFF.

V gene TRBV12-3 or TRBV12-4 combines with J gene TRBJ1-1; no clear D. The V end lost 5 bases, the J end lost 0 bases, and 7 bases lay between the germline ends. The CDR3 totals 13 residues. CDR3 DNA sequence: TGTGCCAGCAGTAGACTATTGAACACTGAAGCTTTCTTT. This translates into CASSRLLNTEAFF.

This clone has a single count. V usage is TRBV9 and J usage is TRBJ2-7; 11 nucleotides agree with TRBD1. Trimming took 3 bases from V and 6 from J; bases not matched to a gene: 8. This CDR3 is built from 15 residues. Germline assignment: CDR1 SGDLS and CDR2 YYNGEE. The CDR3 bases are TGTGCCAGCAGCGCAACCGGGACAGGGGGTGCCGAGCAGTACTTC. This encodes CASSATGTGGAEQYF.

V is TRBV7-9 and J is TRBJ1-4; 7 positions agree with TRBD1. Germline values: CDR1 SEHNR, CDR2 FQNEAQ (reference sequence). Unmatched junction bases numbered 5, after V lost 1 base and J lost 0 bases. This CDR3 comprises 17 residues. The CDR3 DNA reads as TGTGCCAGCAGCTTAGGAGGGGGCCGTGCAACTAATGAAAAACTGTTTTTT. It encodes CASSLGGGRATNEKLFF.

This chain connects TRBV9 to TRBJ2-3; D may be TRBD2 (5 bases). Germline-derived CDR1 and CDR2 are SGDLS and YYNGEE. CDR3 size: 16 residues. V gave up 0 bases and J gave up 0 bases, with 11 bases separating them. CDR3 loop: CASSVGASPSTDTQYF. CDR3 DNA: TGTGCCAGCAGCGTAGGGGCTAGCCCTAGCACAGATACGCAGTATTTT.

The V and J genes are TRBV7-8 and TRBJ2-1, with TRBD2 matching over 13 bases. The CDR3 runs 17 residues. V trimming: 4 bases; J trimming: 7 bases; junction bases outside the gene matches: 10. Germline values: CDR1 SGHVS, CDR2 FQNEAQ. The CDR3, as DNA: TGTGCCAGCAGCTCAAAAGGACTAGCGGGAGCTTGGAATGAGCAGTTCTTC. Its protein product is CASSSKGLAGAWNEQFF. Full variable domain (remainder filled in from reference TRBV7-8 and TRBJ2-1): GAGVSQSPRYKVAKRGQDVALRCDPISGHVSLFWYQQALGQGPEFLTYFQNEAQLDKSGLPSDRFFAERPEGSVSTLKIQRTQQEDSAVYLCASSSKGLAGAWNEQFFGPGTRLTVL.

In regard to this clone: Within the sample, other DNA sequences also encode this same CDR3. This chain links TRBV3-1 (or the pseudogene TRBV3-2) with TRBJ2-7; D gene ambiguous. V lost 4 bases and J 0 bases, leaving 4 bases between the germline ends. This CDR3 region has 12 residues. CDR1 and CDR2 from the germline V gene are LGHDT and YNNKEL (reference sequence). CDR3 sequence: CASSPSSYEQYF. CDR3 nucleotide sequence: TGTGCCAGCAGCCCGAGCTCCTACGAGCAGTACTTC.

V usage is TRBV28 and J usage is TRBJ2-7, with TRBD2 identical over 8 bases. This CDR3 region has 15 residues. The J segment lost 4 bases and the V segment lost 4 bases, leaving 9 bases of the junction unmatched. Germline-derived CDR1 and CDR2 are MDHEN and SYDVKM. The DNA of the CDR3 is TGTGCCAGCAGTTCTCTAGCGGGCGACGGGTACGAGCAGTACTTC. Amino acid sequence: CASSSLAGDGYEQYF.

This clone has only one observation. The gene calls are TRBV30 and TRBJ2-2, with D perhaps matching TRBD2 (6 bases). The CDR3 consists of 12 residues. The V and J ends lost 5 bases and 6 bases respectively, with 10 bases between them. CDR1 and CDR2 from the germline V gene are GTSNPN and SVGIG (reference sequence). This chain's CDR3 is CAWATSPGELFF. The CDR3, as DNA: TGTGCCTGGGCAACTAGCCCCGGGGAGCTGTTTTTT.

The J gene is TRBJ2-7, the V gene TRBV6-5, with TRBD1 matching over 7 bases. There are 15 residues in the CDR3. From germline, CDR1 is MNHEY and CDR2 SVGAGI. Losses at the gene ends were 5 bases for V and 3 bases for J; bases not matched to a gene: 10. For the CDR3, the DNA is TGTGCCAGCAGTACCTTTGACAGGGTAGGCTACGAGCAGTACTTC. This sequence encodes CASSTFDRVGYEQYF.

The chain recombines TRBV30 with TRBJ1-1; a weak D match, TRBD1 (6 bases). The CDR3 is 11 amino acids. Germline loops: CDR1 GTSNPN, CDR2 SVGIG (reference sequence). Trimming took off 4 bases at V and 6 bases at J, with 9 bases between the two ends. CDR3 DNA: TGTGCCTGGACAGGGGCGGCTGAAGCTTTCTTT. It encodes CAWTGAAEAFF.

This clone was seen once. The chain is built from TRBV28 and TRBJ2-1, with 11 positions matching TRBD1. This CDR3 is built from 17 residues. Germline V gene sequence: CDR1 MDHEN, CDR2 SYDVKM. The ends lost 5 bases at V and 4 bases at J; junction bases unmatched: 10. The CDR3 DNA reads TGTGCCAGCAGTCCGATGGACAGGGGGCGAGGTTACAATGAGCAGTTCTTC. The encoded protein is CASSPMDRGRGYNEQFF.

The chain couples TRBV10-2 to TRBJ2-1; D uncertain. CDR1 and CDR2 from the germline V gene are WSHSY and SAAADI. The CDR3 is 11 residues long. V lost 3 bases, J lost 7 bases, and 4 bases lay in between. The CDR3 bases are TGCGCCAGCAGTGATATAAATGAGCAGTTCTTC. It codes for CASSDINEQFF.

V gene TRBV9 combines with J gene TRBJ2-1, with 9 bases identical to TRBD2. The V gene end was trimmed by 0 bases and the J gene end by 0 bases; junction bases not matched to a gene: 4. The CDR3 has 17 amino acids. Germline CDR1 SGDLS, CDR2 YYNGEE. This CDR3 reads CASSVARGGSSYNEQFF. Here the CDR3 DNA reads TGTGCCAGCAGCGTAGCGCGGGGGGGGAGCTCCTACAATGAGCAGTTCTTC.

V gene TRBV23-1 combines with J gene TRBJ1-5; D not certain. TRBV23-1 is an open reading frame, and its role is uncertain. This CDR3 comprises 15 residues. The V end was cut by 3 bases, the J end by 7 bases, with 16 bases between. The CDR3 nucleotides read TGCGCCAGCAGTCACAGAACCGCGGAGGGCCAGCCCCAGCATTTT. Translation gives CASSHRTAEGQPQHF.

The CDR3 reads CASSWDRGTGEQFF. The CDR3 DNA is TGTGCCAGCAGCTGGGACAGGGGGACGGGTGAGCAGTTCTTC. This chain uses TRBV5-5 with TRBJ2-1, with TRBD1 identical over 11 bases. This CDR3 contains 14 residues. With V trimmed by 3 bases and J by 9 bases, 5 bases remained unmatched. Germline V CDR1 and CDR2: SGHKS, YYEKEE (reference sequence). Complete variable domain (other parts from reference TRBV5-5 and TRBJ2-1): DAGVTQSPTHLIKTRGQQVTLRCSPISGHKSVSWYQQVLGQGPQFIFQYYEKEERGRGNFPDRFSARQFPNYSSELNVNALLLGDSALYLCASSWDRGTGEQFFGPGTRLTVL.

In this sample, this clone turned up once. The CDR3 region has the DNA TGCGCCAGCAGCTTGGACCCGGGACAGTTCTACGAGCAGTACTTC. Protein product: CASSLDPGQFYEQYF. The genes are TRBV5-1 and TRBJ2-7, with TRBD1 identical over 7 bases. Germline CDR1 and CDR2: SGHRS and YFSETQ. V was pared by 0 bases and J by 3 bases, with 6 bases of the junction left unmatched. The CDR3 is made up of 15 amino acids. The full variable domain, with the rest looked up from reference TRBV5-1 and TRBJ2-7, is KAGVTQTPRYLIKTRGQQVTLSCSPISGHRSVSWYQQTPGQGLQFLFEYFSETQRNKGNFPGRFSGRQFSNSRSEMNVSTLELGDSALYLCASSLDPGQFYEQYFGPGTRLTVT.

The rearrangement joins TRBV9 to TRBJ2-7; D gene ambiguous. Germline V CDR1 and CDR2: SGDLS, YYNGEE. The CDR3 extends over 12 amino acids. The V end lost 0 bases, the J end lost 3 bases, and 4 bases lay between the germline ends. CDR3 nucleotides: TGTGCCAGCAGCGTAGGTAGCTACGAGCAGTACTTC. Translated, it gives CASSVGSYEQYF.